This T cell receptor beta chain appears in the sequencing data of a study of cytomegalovirus exposure and HLA in healthy donors. Across the study: Researchers previously reported finding about 110 million unique TCR beta sequences from roughly 170 million T cells.

Whole-study findings and limits: TRBV6-2, TRBV6-3 and some other V segments were excluded as indistinguishable. Overall, about 160 TCR beta chains were annotated as cytomegalovirus-associated.

13 Jbeta primers and 60 Vbeta primers were used for the PCR. TCRdb's table, derived via immunoSEQ multiplex PCR, lists solely in-frame clones and lacks some. The data show 180,000 or so clones, around 81% seen once. Concerning this clone: What it binds is not known.

The V end lost 3 bases, the J end lost 7 bases, and 15 bases lay between the germline ends. The CDR3 contains 14 residues. Germline-derived CDR1 and CDR2 are SGHTA and FQGNSA. This clonotype originated in a woman aged 18-30 years in good health and CMV-seropositive. The chain combines TRBV7-2 with TRBJ1-1; the D gene is possibly TRBD1 (6 bases). The sample consisted of PBMCs. The CDR3 reads CASSLHQGFVEAFF. The CDR3 bases are TGTGCCAGCAGCTTGCATCAGGGGTTTGTTGAAGCTTTCTTT.